This passage covers 3 T cell receptor beta chains from one sample sequenced in a study of T cells of healthy individuals. TCRdb used MiXCR to reprocess the 5' RACE reads, holding one entry per CDR3 protein. The sample includes 40,000 to 65,000 distinct CDR3 sequences, about 15% of them seen just once. The receptors here all came from a human donor in good health.

This clonotype has just a few counts. The J gene is TRBJ2-7, the V gene TRBV20-1, with 9 bases aligning to TRBD1. Germline V gene data show CDR1 as DFQATT and CDR2 as SNEGSKA (reference sequence). CDR3 length: 15 amino acids. J gave up 4 bases and V 1 base, and 8 bases lay outside the gene matches. CDR3 sequence (DNA): TGCAGTGCTAGAGCCTCGACAGGGGGAGGATACGAGCAGTACTTC. Translated, it gives CSARASTGGGYEQYF.

This clonotype was found a few times. The V call is TRBV9, the J call TRBJ2-5, with 9 bases aligning to TRBD1. This CDR3 has 14 residues. Looked up from germline, CDR1 is SGDLS and CDR2 is YYNGEE. The J segment lost 5 bases and the V segment lost 3 bases, leaving 5 bases of the junction unmatched. CDR3 region: CASSAGQGGETQYF. DNA for the CDR3: TGTGCCAGCAGCGCGGGACAGGGCGGGGAGACCCAGTACTTC.

The chain recombines TRBV7-3 with TRBJ2-3, with 10 bases aligning to TRBD2. Germline V lookup: CDR1 SGHTA, CDR2 FQGTGA. CDR3 length: 15 residues. Losses at the gene ends were 10 bases for V and 3 bases for J; bases not matched to a gene: 10. The CDR3 DNA reads as TGTGCCACCAATAGCGGGGGGAGGGGAACAGATACGCAGTATTTT. Encoded protein: CATNSGGRGTDTQYF.